A single sample gave rise to the 23 T cell receptor beta chains below, sequenced in a study of cytomegalovirus exposure and HLA in healthy donors. The study ran its PCR with 60 Vbeta and 13 Jbeta primers. TCRdb keeps only in-frame clones here, not all; method: immunoSEQ multiplex PCR. In total, the table holds approximately 71,000 clones. The sample was PBMCs. The receptors here all came from a female donor in good health and CMV-seropositive.

This chain connects TRBV6-5 to TRBJ2-1; D uncertain. CDR1 and CDR2 (germline): MNHEY, SVGAGI. The length of the CDR3 is 10 residues. Trimming took 6 bases from V and 9 from J, leaving 6 bases between them. The CDR3 sequence is CASRAGEQFF. The CDR3 DNA is TGTGCCAGCAGAGCTGGTGAGCAGTTCTTC.

The chain uses TRBV5-8 and TRBJ2-5; TRBD2 aligns across 12 bases. The germline CDR1 and CDR2 sequences are SGHTS and YDEGEE. J was trimmed by 5 bases and V by 0 bases; bases with no gene match: 5. CDR3 length equals 16 residues. CDR3 amino acids: CASSLALAGGSETQYF. As DNA, the CDR3 is TGTGCCAGCAGCTTGGCACTAGCGGGAGGAAGTGAGACCCAGTACTTC.

The V call is TRBV2, the J call TRBJ2-7; D perhaps matches TRBD2 (5 bases). V dropped 5 bases and J dropped 2 bases, with 13 bases sitting between them. This CDR3 contains 14 residues. Germline V gives CDR1 SNHLY, CDR2 FYNNEI. The CDR3 sequence: CASSKEYGAYEQYF. The CDR3 bases are TGTGCCAGCAGTAAAGAGTACGGGGCCTACGAGCAGTACTTC.

V and J are TRBV7-9 and TRBJ2-3; 15 nucleotides line up with TRBD2. CDR3 length: 17 amino acids. V was clipped by 4 bases and J by 4 bases; unmatched bases: 6. The germline V gene encodes CDR1 SEHNR and CDR2 FQNEAQ (reference sequence). The DNA for the CDR3 is TGTGCCAGCAGCTCGGGACTAGCGGGAGGCCACCCAGATACGCAGTATTTT. Translating it yields CASSSGLAGGHPDTQYF. The full variable domain, completed using reference TRBV7-9 and TRBJ2-3, is DTGVSQNPRHKITKRGQNVTFRCDPISEHNRLYWYRQTLGQGPEFLTYFQNEAQLEKSRLLSDRFSAERPKGSFSTLEIQRTEQGDSAMYLCASSSGLAGGHPDTQYFGPGTRLTVL.

The rearrangement links TRBV29-1 to TRBJ1-1, with D hard to call. The CDR3 runs 13 residues. Trimming stripped 2 bases from V and 0 bases from J, with 7 bases between. The germline CDR1 and CDR2 sequences are SQVTM and ANQGSEA. Here the CDR3 DNA reads TGCAGCGTTGAACAGTTCATGAACACTGAAGCTTTCTTT. This encodes CSVEQFMNTEAFF.

J is TRBJ2-7 and V is TRBV28; TRBD2 agrees at 7 bases. The V gene end was trimmed by 5 bases and the J gene end by 1 base; junction bases not matched to a gene: 14. Germline V CDR1 and CDR2: MDHEN, SYDVKM. The CDR3 totals 17 residues. For the CDR3, the DNA is TGTGCCAGCAGTACCCCCCGTATTCGACTAGCATCCTACGAGCAGTACTTC. It translates to CASSTPRIRLASYEQYF. Full variable domain (outside the CDR3, taken from reference TRBV28 and TRBJ2-7): DVKVTQSSRYLVKRTGEKVFLECVQDMDHENMFWYRQDPGLGLRLIYFSYDVKMKEKGDIPEGYSVSREKKERFSLILESASTNQTSMYLCASSTPRIRLASYEQYFGPGTRLTVT.

The chain has TRBV19 and TRBJ2-6; weak D call: TRBD1 (6 bases). The V gene's germline CDR1 is LNHDA and CDR2 SQIVND (reference sequence). The CDR3 is made up of 15 amino acids. Trimming took off 7 bases at V and 1 base at J, with 11 bases between the two ends. CDR3 in DNA: TGTGCCAGTACCACAGGGAGATCTGGGGCCAACGTCCTGACTTTC. Protein sequence: CASTTGRSGANVLTF.

This chain connects TRBV6-5 to TRBJ2-3, with D uncertain. Germline values: CDR1 MNHEY, CDR2 SVGAGI. V shed 7 bases and J shed 5 bases, with 4 bases lying between them. The CDR3 is made up of 10 amino acids. The CDR3 loop reads CASNIDTQYF. CDR3 nucleotide sequence: TGTGCCAGCAACATAGATACGCAGTATTTT.

This chain uses TRBV14 with TRBJ2-5, with a weak D call TRBD1 (6 bases). The CDR3 extends over 17 amino acids. Germline V gene lookup returns CDR1 SGHDN and CDR2 FVKESK. The V and J ends lost 1 base and 0 bases respectively, with 15 bases between them. CDR3 in DNA: TGTGCCAGCAGCCAAGGGCTGACAGGCTGGTACCAAGAGACCCAGTACTTC. Its translation: CASSQGLTGWYQETQYF.

This chain uses TRBV7-6 with TRBJ2-7; TRBD1 is a possible D gene (6 bases). V lost 5 bases, J lost 2 bases, and 13 bases lay in between. This CDR3 has 14 amino acids. The germline V gene has CDR1 SGHVS and CDR2 FNYEAQ. CDR3 residues: CASSPVGQTYEQYF. The CDR3 DNA reads as TGTGCCAGCAGCCCCGTAGGACAGACCTACGAGCAGTACTTC.

V usage is TRBV18 and J usage is TRBJ2-7; 11 bases align to TRBD2. Trimming at V came to 3 bases and at J to 7 bases, leaving 5 bases not matched to a gene. Germline V CDR1 and CDR2: KGHSH, LQKENI. The CDR3 has 14 amino acids. CDR3 region: CASSPSGGAREQYF. The CDR3 bases are TGTGCCAGCTCACCTAGCGGGGGGGCGAGAGAGCAGTACTTC.

The chain combines TRBV10-3 with TRBJ1-1; unclear D gene. Germline V gene lookup returns CDR1 ENHRY and CDR2 SYGVKD. The CDR3 loop spans 13 amino acids. Trimming removed 6 bases at V and 2 bases at J, with 10 bases between. CDR3 in amino acids: CAIRERGNTEAFF. The CDR3 region has the DNA TGTGCCATCAGAGAGAGAGGAAACACTGAAGCTTTCTTT.

CDR3 nucleotide sequence: TGTGCCAGCAGTTACTCGGGGAGCGGAGGTTACGAGCAGTACTTC. Translated: CASSYSGSGGYEQYF. The chain links TRBV6-5 to TRBJ2-7; a possible D gene is TRBD2 (5 bases). V lost 0 bases and J lost 4, with 13 bases in between. Germline V CDR1 and CDR2: MNHEY, SVGAGI. CDR3 length: 15 residues.

The CDR3 region is CASKTADLALDEQFF. The CDR3 DNA sequence: TGTGCCAGCAAGACTGCGGATTTGGCATTGGATGAGCAGTTCTTC. This sequence joins TRBV7-2 and TRBJ2-1; D gene ambiguous. Germline V gene data show CDR1 as SGHTA and CDR2 as FQGNSA. The V end lost 7 bases, the J end lost 8 bases, and 21 bases lay between the germline ends. There are 15 residues in the CDR3.

This chain joins TRBV29-1 and TRBJ2-1; 8 nucleotides match TRBD2. The CDR3 covers 14 residues. Looked up from germline, CDR1 is SQVTM and CDR2 is ANQGSEA. In DNA form, the CDR3 reads TGCAGATACGCGGGAGGACGGGCCTACAATGAGCAGTTCTTC. Translation: CRYAGGRAYNEQFF.

The chain recombines TRBV25-1 with TRBJ2-5, with unresolved D. Deletions cut 2 bases from V and 0 bases from J, with 7 bases between. This CDR3 region has 14 residues. Germline V gene lookup returns CDR1 MGHDK and CDR2 SYGVNS. CDR3 in DNA: TGTGCCAGCAGTGAAGAGGAGTACCAAGAGACCCAGTACTTC. This translates into CASSEEEYQETQYF.

The V and J genes are TRBV28 and TRBJ1-4, with TRBD1 matching over 8 bases. V lost 1 base and J lost 3; bases outside the gene matches: 4. Germline CDR1 is MDHEN and CDR2 is SYDVKM. This CDR3 spans 16 amino acids. The CDR3 here is CASSLFRGLANEKLFF. CDR3 sequence (DNA): TGTGCCAGCAGTTTATTCAGGGGGCTGGCTAATGAAAAACTGTTTTTT. The full variable domain, in which reference TRBV28 and TRBJ1-4 provide the parts outside the CDR3, is DVKVTQSSRYLVKRTGEKVFLECVQDMDHENMFWYRQDPGLGLRLIYFSYDVKMKEKGDIPEGYSVSREKKERFSLILESASTNQTSMYLCASSLFRGLANEKLFFGSGTQLSVL.

As regards this clone: Distinct nucleotide sequences in the sample also encode this CDR3. The rearrangement links TRBV5-1 to TRBJ2-7; TRBD2 might be the D (6 bases). Germline CDR1 reads SGHRS; CDR2 reads YFSETQ. Trimming left V 0 bases short and J 6 bases short, with 10 bases between. There are 13 residues in the CDR3. The CDR3 sequence is CASSLGQGGEQYF. CDR3 DNA sequence: TGCGCCAGCAGCTTGGGGCAGGGAGGCGAGCAGTACTTC.

The rearrangement joins TRBV28 to TRBJ1-1; D is possibly TRBD1 (6 bases). Germline lookup yields CDR1 MDHEN and CDR2 SYDVKM. The CDR3 loop spans 13 amino acids. V was pared by 2 bases and J by 6 bases, with 10 bases between. The CDR3 protein is CASSLTGRAEAFF. The CDR3 region has the DNA TGTGCCAGCAGTTTAACAGGGAGGGCTGAAGCTTTCTTT.

This sequence joins TRBV5-6 and TRBJ2-1; 9 nucleotides agree with TRBD2. Germline lookup yields CDR1 SGHDT and CDR2 YYEEEE. The CDR3 is made up of 14 amino acids. Trimming at V came to 4 bases and at J to 9 bases, leaving 8 bases not matched to a gene. CDR3 residues: CASSLRGSGSEQFF. In DNA, the CDR3 is TGTGCCAGCAGCCTCCGAGGTAGCGGGAGTGAGCAGTTCTTC.

The chain joins TRBV9 to TRBJ2-7; 8 bases map to TRBD2. There are 15 residues in the CDR3. Unmatched junction bases numbered 6, after V lost 0 bases and J lost 4 bases. CDR1 and CDR2 from the germline V gene are SGDLS and YYNGEE. The CDR3 loop is CASSVAGGATYEQYF. CDR3 DNA sequence: TGTGCCAGCAGCGTAGCGGGGGGGGCAACTTACGAGCAGTACTTC.

This rearrangement joins TRBV11-2 to TRBJ2-3, with D uncertain. Trimming took off 2 bases at V and 12 bases at J, with 12 bases between the two ends. The CDR3 contains 12 residues. Germline-derived CDR1 and CDR2 are SGHAT and FQNNGV. In DNA, the CDR3 is TGTGCCAGCAGCTTACCTTCACCGGTACAGTATTTT. Amino acids: CASSLPSPVQYF. The whole variable domain, filled in from reference TRBV11-2 and TRBJ2-3, reads EAGVAQSPRYKIIEKRQSVAFWCNPISGHATLYWYQQILGQGPKLLIQFQNNGVVDDSQLPKDRFSAERLKGVDSTLKIQPAKLEDSAVYLCASSLPSPVQYFGPGTRLTVL.

The V and J genes are TRBV25-1 and TRBJ2-3; 7 nucleotides line up with TRBD1. The trim removed 0 bases at V and 4 bases at J, leaving 13 bases unmatched. CDR1 and CDR2 from the germline V gene are MGHDK and SYGVNS. The CDR3 length is 18 residues. DNA of the CDR3: TGTGCCAGCAGTGAATACCCCTCCACACAGGGGTGGGCAGATACGCAGTATTTT. The encoded protein is CASSEYPSTQGWADTQYF.